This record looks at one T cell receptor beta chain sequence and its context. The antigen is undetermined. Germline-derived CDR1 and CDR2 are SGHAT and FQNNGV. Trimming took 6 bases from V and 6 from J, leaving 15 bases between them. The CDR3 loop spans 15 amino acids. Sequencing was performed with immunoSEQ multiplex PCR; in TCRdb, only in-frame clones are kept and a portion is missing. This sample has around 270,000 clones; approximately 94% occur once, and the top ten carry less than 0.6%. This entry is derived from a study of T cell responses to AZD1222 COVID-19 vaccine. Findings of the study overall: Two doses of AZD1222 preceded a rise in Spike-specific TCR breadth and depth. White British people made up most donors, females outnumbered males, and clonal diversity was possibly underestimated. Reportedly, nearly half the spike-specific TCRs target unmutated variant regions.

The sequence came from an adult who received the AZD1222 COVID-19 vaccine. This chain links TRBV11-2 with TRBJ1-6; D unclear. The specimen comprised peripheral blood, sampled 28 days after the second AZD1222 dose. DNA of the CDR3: TGTGCCAGCAGGCACGAACCGGGATCTAATTCACCCCTCCACTTT. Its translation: CASRHEPGSNSPLHF.